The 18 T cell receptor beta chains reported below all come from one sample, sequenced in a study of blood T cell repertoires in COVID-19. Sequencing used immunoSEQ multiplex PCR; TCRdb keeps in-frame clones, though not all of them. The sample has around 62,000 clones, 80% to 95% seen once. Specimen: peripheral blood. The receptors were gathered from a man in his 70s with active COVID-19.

This CDR3 reads CASSPIGGTEAFF. Here the CDR3 DNA reads TGTGCCAGCAGTCCGATCGGTGGCACTGAAGCTTTCTTT. This chain links TRBV6-6 with TRBJ1-1; the D is unclear. V lost 5 bases and J 4 bases, leaving 11 bases between the germline ends. This CDR3 is 13 amino acids long. Germline CDR1 MNHNY, CDR2 SVGAGI (reference sequence).

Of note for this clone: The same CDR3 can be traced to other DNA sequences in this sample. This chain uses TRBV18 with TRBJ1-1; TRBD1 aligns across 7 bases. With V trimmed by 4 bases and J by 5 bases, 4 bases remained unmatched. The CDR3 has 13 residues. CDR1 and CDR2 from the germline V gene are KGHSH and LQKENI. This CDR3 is CASSRTGGTEAFF. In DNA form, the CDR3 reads TGTGCCAGCTCACGGACAGGAGGAACTGAAGCTTTCTTT. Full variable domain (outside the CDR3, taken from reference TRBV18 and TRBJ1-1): NAGVMQNPRHLVRRRGQEARLRCSPMKGHSHVYWYRQLPEEGLKFMVYLQKENIIDESGMPKERFSAEFPKEGPSILRIQQVVRGDSAAYFCASSRTGGTEAFFGQGTRLTVV.

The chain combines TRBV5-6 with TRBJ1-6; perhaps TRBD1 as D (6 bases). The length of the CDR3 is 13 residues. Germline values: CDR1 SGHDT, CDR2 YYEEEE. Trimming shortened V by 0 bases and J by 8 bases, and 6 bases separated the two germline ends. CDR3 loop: CASSLAGDSPLHF. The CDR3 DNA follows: TGTGCCAGCAGCTTGGCAGGGGATTCACCCCTCCACTTT.

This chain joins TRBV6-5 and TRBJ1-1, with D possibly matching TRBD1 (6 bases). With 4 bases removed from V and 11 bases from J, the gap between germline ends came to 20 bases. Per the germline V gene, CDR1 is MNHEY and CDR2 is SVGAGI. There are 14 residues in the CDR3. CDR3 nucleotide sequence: TGTGCCAGCAGTTCTCCCGGAGGGGGGGAGTACGCTTTCTTT. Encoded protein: CASSSPGGGEYAFF.

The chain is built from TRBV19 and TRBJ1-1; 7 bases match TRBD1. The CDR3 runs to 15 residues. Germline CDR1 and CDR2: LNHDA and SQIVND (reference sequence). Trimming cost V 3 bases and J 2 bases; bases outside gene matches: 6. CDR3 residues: CASSIRAGGNTEAFF. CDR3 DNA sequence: TGTGCCAGTAGTATTCGAGCAGGGGGAAACACTGAAGCTTTCTTT.

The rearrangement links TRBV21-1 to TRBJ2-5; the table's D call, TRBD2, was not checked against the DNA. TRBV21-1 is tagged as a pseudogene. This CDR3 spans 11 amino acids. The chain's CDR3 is CAFPGDETQYF. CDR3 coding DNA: TGTGCCTTTCCGGGGGACGAGACCCAGTACTTC.

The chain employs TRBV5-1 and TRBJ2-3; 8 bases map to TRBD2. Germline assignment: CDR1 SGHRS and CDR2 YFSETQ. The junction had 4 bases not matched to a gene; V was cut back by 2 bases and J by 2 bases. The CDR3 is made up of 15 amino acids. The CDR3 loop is CASSFSGEITDTQYF. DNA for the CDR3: TGCGCCAGCAGCTTTAGCGGGGAGATCACAGATACGCAGTATTTT.

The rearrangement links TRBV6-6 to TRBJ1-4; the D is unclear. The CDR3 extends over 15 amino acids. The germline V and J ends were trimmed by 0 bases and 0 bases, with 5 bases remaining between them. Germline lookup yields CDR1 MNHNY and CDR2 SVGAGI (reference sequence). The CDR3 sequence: CASSYSDSTNEKLFF. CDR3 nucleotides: TGTGCCAGCAGTTACTCAGACTCAACTAATGAAAAACTGTTTTTT.

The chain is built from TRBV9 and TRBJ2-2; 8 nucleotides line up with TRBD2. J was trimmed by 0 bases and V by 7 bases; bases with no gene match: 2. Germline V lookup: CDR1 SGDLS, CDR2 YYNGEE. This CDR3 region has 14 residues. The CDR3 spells CASQLAANTGELFF. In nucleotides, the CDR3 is TGTGCCAGCCAACTAGCGGCGAACACCGGGGAGCTGTTTTTT.

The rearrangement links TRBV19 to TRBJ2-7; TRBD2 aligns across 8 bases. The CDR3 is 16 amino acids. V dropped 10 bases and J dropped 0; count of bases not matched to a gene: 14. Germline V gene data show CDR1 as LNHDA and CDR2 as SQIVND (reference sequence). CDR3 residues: CANTFRAGDVSYEQYV. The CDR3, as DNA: TGTGCCAACACCTTCCGAGCGGGAGACGTCTCCTACGAGCAGTACGTC.

The CDR3 region is CASSKASGGKTSTDTQYF. The CDR3 nucleotides read TGTGCCAGCAGCAAAGCTAGCGGGGGGAAGACGAGCACAGATACGCAGTATTTT. The rearrangement uses TRBV7-2 and TRBJ2-3, with 11 positions matching TRBD2. Germline trimming cut 5 bases from V and 0 bases from J; bases unmatched to any gene: 10. CDR1 and CDR2 from the germline V gene are SGHTA and FQGNSA. The CDR3 totals 18 residues.

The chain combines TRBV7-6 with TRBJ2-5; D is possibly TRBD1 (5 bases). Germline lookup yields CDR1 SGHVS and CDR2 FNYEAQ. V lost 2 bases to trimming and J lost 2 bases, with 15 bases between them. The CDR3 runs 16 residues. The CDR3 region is CASSLSSTEIQETQYF. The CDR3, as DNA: TGTGCCAGCAGCTTATCCTCGACAGAAATACAAGAGACCCAGTACTTC.

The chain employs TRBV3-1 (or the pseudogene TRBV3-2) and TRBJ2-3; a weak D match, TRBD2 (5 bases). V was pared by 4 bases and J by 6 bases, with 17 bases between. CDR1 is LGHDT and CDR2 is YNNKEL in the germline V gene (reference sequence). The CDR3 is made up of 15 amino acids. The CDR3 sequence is CASSLSSLARDTQYF. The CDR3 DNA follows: TGTGCCAGCAGCCTCAGTTCCCTAGCTCGGGATACGCAGTATTTT.

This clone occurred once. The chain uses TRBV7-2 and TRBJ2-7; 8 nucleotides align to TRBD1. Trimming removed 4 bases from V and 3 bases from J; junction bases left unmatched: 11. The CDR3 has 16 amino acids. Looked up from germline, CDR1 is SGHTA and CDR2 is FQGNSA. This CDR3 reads CASSSLGGQGVYEQYF. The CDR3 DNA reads TGTGCCAGCAGCTCCTTAGGAGGACAGGGCGTCTACGAGCAGTACTTC.

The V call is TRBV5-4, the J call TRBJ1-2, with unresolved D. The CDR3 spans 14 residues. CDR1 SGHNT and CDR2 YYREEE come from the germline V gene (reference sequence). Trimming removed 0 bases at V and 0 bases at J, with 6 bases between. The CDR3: CASSLGSANYGYTF. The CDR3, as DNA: TGTGCCAGCAGCTTGGGCTCGGCTAACTATGGCTACACCTTC. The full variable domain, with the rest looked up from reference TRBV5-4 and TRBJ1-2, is ETGVTQSPTHLIKTRGQQVTLRCSSQSGHNTVSWYQQALGQGPQFIFQYYREEENGRGNFPPRFSGLQFPNYSSELNVNALELDDSALYLCASSLGSANYGYTFGSGTRLTVV.

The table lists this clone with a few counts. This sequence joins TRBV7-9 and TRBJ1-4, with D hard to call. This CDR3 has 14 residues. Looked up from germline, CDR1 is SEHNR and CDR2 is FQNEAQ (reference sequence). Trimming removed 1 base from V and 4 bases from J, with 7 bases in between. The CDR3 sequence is CASSLGAGNEKLFF. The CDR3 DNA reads TGTGCCAGCAGCTTAGGTGCGGGTAATGAAAAACTGTTTTTT.

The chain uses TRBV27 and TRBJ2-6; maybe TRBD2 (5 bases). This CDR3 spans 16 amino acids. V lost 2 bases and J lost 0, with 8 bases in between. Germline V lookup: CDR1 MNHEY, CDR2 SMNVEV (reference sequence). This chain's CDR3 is CASSLGLSSGANVLTF. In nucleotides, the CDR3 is TGTGCCAGCAGTTTAGGACTGTCCTCTGGGGCCAACGTCCTGACTTTC.

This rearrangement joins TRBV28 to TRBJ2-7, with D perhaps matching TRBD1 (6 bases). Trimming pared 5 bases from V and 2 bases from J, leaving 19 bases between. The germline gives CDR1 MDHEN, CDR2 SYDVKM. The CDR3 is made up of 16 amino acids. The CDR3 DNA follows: TGTGCCAGCAGTCTCGGCCGATCTACAGGGACCTACGAGCAGTACGTC. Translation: CASSLGRSTGTYEQYV.